One and the same sample provided the 30 T cell receptor beta chains below, sequenced in a study of T cell responses to AZD1222 COVID-19 vaccine. The data were produced by immunoSEQ multiplex PCR, yet TCRdb's version contains in-frame clones alone and is incomplete. The sample lists more than 95,000 clones, 90% occurring once. This material consisted of peripheral blood, taken on day 0 of MenACWY control vaccination. These receptors were collected from an adult in good health.

V usage is TRBV10-1 and J usage is TRBJ2-5, with D perhaps given as TRBD1 or TRBD2 (5 bases each). Germline V gene data show CDR1 as WNHNN and CDR2 as SYGVQD (reference sequence). Trimming took 8 bases from V and 1 from J, leaving 8 bases between them. The CDR3 has 12 amino acids. The CDR3 is CASGTPQETQYF. The CDR3 nucleotides are TGCGCCAGCGGGACGCCCCAAGAGACCCAGTACTTC.

The chain couples TRBV6-5 to TRBJ2-2, with 10 bases matching TRBD1. V lost 4 bases and J lost 0; bases outside the gene matches: 2. This CDR3 contains 16 residues. The V gene's germline CDR1 is MNHEY and CDR2 SVGAGI. The CDR3 DNA is TGTGCCAGCAGTTCCGGACAGGGGGCGAACACCGGGGAGCTGTTTTTT. Translating gives CASSSGQGANTGELFF.

Only one count was recorded for this clone. The chain couples TRBV29-1 to TRBJ2-7; the match to TRBD2 covers 10 bases. The germline CDR1 and CDR2 sequences are SQVTM and ANQGSEA. The CDR3 consists of 14 residues. Trimming at V came to 3 bases and at J to 7 bases, leaving 9 bases not matched to a gene. This CDR3 reads CSVDGLAGEVEQYF. CDR3 bases: TGCAGCGTTGATGGGCTAGCGGGAGAAGTTGAGCAGTACTTC.

The V call is TRBV2, the J call TRBJ2-7, with 9 bases matching TRBD2. Trimming removed 5 bases from V and 1 base from J; junction bases left unmatched: 3. Germline V gene sequence: CDR1 SNHLY, CDR2 FYNNEI. The CDR3 extends over 14 amino acids. CDR3 in DNA: TGTGCCAGCAGTACTAGCGGGTCGTCCTACGAGCAGTACTTC. This codes for CASSTSGSSYEQYF. Full variable domain (outside the CDR3, taken from reference TRBV2 and TRBJ2-7): EPEVTQTPSHQVTQMGQEVILRCVPISNHLYFYWYRQILGQKVEFLVSFYNNEISEKSEIFDDQFSVERPDGSNFTLKIRSTKLEDSAMYFCASSTSGSSYEQYFGPGTRLTVT.

This chain connects TRBV6-2 or TRBV6-3 to TRBJ2-2; 9 bases map to TRBD2. Germline V gene data show CDR1 as MNHEY and CDR2 as SVGEGT. The trim removed 2 bases at V and 6 bases at J, leaving 7 bases unmatched. The length of the CDR3 is 16 residues. CDR3 sequence: CASSYRSSGVPGELFF. The CDR3 DNA reads as TGTGCCAGCAGTTACAGGTCTAGCGGGGTCCCCGGGGAGCTGTTTTTT.

The chain recombines TRBV9 with TRBJ2-3; TRBD1 agrees at 9 bases. Germline lookup yields CDR1 SGDLS and CDR2 YYNGEE. This CDR3 has 16 amino acids. The J segment lost 2 bases and the V segment lost 4 bases, leaving 8 bases of the junction unmatched. The CDR3 sequence: CASSLRTGGVTDTQYF. CDR3 nucleotides: TGTGCCAGCAGCTTACGTACAGGGGGCGTCACAGATACGCAGTATTTT.

The chain has TRBV28 and TRBJ1-2; unclear D gene. V was pared by 6 bases and J by 6 bases, with 11 bases between. This CDR3 contains 12 residues. CDR1 MDHEN and CDR2 SYDVKM come from the germline V gene. CDR3 loop: CASSFARNGYTF. The DNA for the CDR3 is TGTGCCAGCAGCTTTGCCAGGAATGGCTACACCTTC.

The rearrangement uses TRBV7-9 and TRBJ2-2, with 8 bases fitting TRBD2. In germline, CDR1 is SEHNR, CDR2 FQNEAQ (reference sequence). The junction had 1 base not matched to a gene; V was cut back by 2 bases and J by 5 bases. The CDR3 loop spans 14 amino acids. CDR3 nucleotide sequence: TGTGCCAGCAGCTTACCGGGGGGGACCGGGGAGCTGTTTTTT. Its translation: CASSLPGGTGELFF. Looking up the rest from reference TRBV7-9 and TRBJ2-2 gives the full variable domain: DTGVSQNPRHKITKRGQNVTFRCDPISEHNRLYWYRQTLGQGPEFLTYFQNEAQLEKSRLLSDRFSAERPKGSFSTLEIQRTEQGDSAMYLCASSLPGGTGELFFGEGSRLTVL.

The rearrangement links TRBV29-1 to TRBJ2-3; D may be TRBD1 (5 bases). The CDR3 loop spans 13 amino acids. Trimming removed 7 bases at V and 0 bases at J, with 11 bases between. Germline CDR1 is SQVTM and CDR2 is ANQGSEA. The CDR3 here is CSAQGGSTDTQYF. CDR3 in DNA: TGCAGCGCGCAGGGTGGGAGCACAGATACGCAGTATTTT.

This chain's CDR3 is CAWSKGSAYGYTF. CDR3 coding DNA: TGTGCCTGGAGTAAAGGGTCAGCCTATGGCTACACCTTC. The chain has TRBV30 and TRBJ1-2; D unclear. The germline V and J ends were trimmed by 2 bases and 4 bases, with 11 bases remaining between them. In germline, CDR1 is GTSNPN, CDR2 SVGIG (reference sequence). The CDR3 length is 13 residues.

The chain has TRBV6-5 and TRBJ1-6, with D possibly being TRBD1 (5 bases). The germline V and J ends were trimmed by 4 bases and 5 bases, with 9 bases remaining between them. The germline V gene has CDR1 MNHEY and CDR2 SVGAGI. This CDR3 region has 14 residues. The CDR3 bases are TGTGCCAGCAGTTGGGGGGGAGATAATTCACCCCTCCACTTT. Residues: CASSWGGDNSPLHF.

This chain joins TRBV27 and TRBJ2-7; 9 bases fit TRBD1. The junction had 8 bases not matched to a gene; V was cut back by 4 bases and J by 4 bases. Germline loops: CDR1 MNHEY, CDR2 SMNVEV (reference sequence). The CDR3 is made up of 15 amino acids. This CDR3 is CASSSPGTGSYEQYF. CDR3 coding DNA: TGTGCCAGCAGTTCTCCCGGGACAGGGTCTTACGAGCAGTACTTC.

The rearrangement joins TRBV28 to TRBJ2-1; 7 nucleotides agree with TRBD1. With 5 bases clipped from V and 4 bases from J, the junction kept 5 bases outside the gene matches. Germline CDR1 and CDR2: MDHEN and SYDVKM. The CDR3 contains 14 residues. The CDR3 bases are TGTGCCAGCAGTCCTGGACAGGTTTACAATGAGCAGTTCTTC. This encodes CASSPGQVYNEQFF.

The chain links TRBV20-1 to TRBJ1-1; D gene ambiguous. Per the germline V gene, CDR1 is DFQATT and CDR2 is SNEGSKA (reference sequence). The CDR3 is made up of 11 amino acids. V lost 0 bases to trimming and J lost 7 bases, with 6 bases between them. CDR3 region: CSARDTIEAFF. In nucleotides, the CDR3 is TGCAGTGCTAGAGATACGATTGAAGCTTTCTTT.

This sequence joins TRBV7-6 and TRBJ2-5; perhaps TRBD2 as D (5 bases). The V gene's germline CDR1 is SGHVS and CDR2 FNYEAQ. The V end lost 5 bases, the J end lost 5 bases, and 18 bases lay between the germline ends. CDR3 length: 15 amino acids. The DNA for the CDR3 is TGTGCCAGCAGCCCTCCGGGCCGACTATGGGAGACCCAGTACTTC. It specifies CASSPPGRLWETQYF.

The V call is TRBV11-2, the J call TRBJ2-1; 9 nucleotides match TRBD2. After removal of 1 base from V and 0 bases from J, the junction contained 10 bases not matched to a gene. The germline gives CDR1 SGHAT, CDR2 FQNNGV. The CDR3 totals 19 residues. The CDR3 region has the DNA TGTGCCAGCAGCTTAGTAGGTAGCGGGGGCCCCAGCTCCTACAATGAGCAGTTCTTC. It yields the protein CASSLVGSGGPSSYNEQFF.

This clone was picked up one time. The CDR3 DNA follows: TGTGCCAGCAATCAAATGGGGAGGACTGAAGCTTTCTTT. It specifies CASNQMGRTEAFF. The V gene is TRBV6-5, the J gene TRBJ1-1; D is ambiguous. The V end lost 7 bases, the J end lost 5 bases, and 14 bases lay between the germline ends. CDR3 length equals 13 residues. Germline V lookup: CDR1 MNHEY, CDR2 SVGAGI.

The chain recombines TRBV27 with TRBJ2-7; 8 nucleotides match TRBD1. Looked up from germline, CDR1 is MNHEY and CDR2 is SMNVEV (reference sequence). V was pared by 5 bases and J by 3 bases, with 9 bases of the junction left unmatched. The CDR3 contains 15 residues. The CDR3 bases are TGTGCCAGCAGTCCCGACCGGGACAGGAGCTACGAGCAGTACTTC. It specifies CASSPDRDRSYEQYF.

The chain recombines TRBV28 with TRBJ1-5; 7 bases map to TRBD1. The germline V gene has CDR1 MDHEN and CDR2 SYDVKM. There are 14 residues in the CDR3. Losses at the gene ends were 3 bases for V and 1 base for J; bases not matched to a gene: 0. In DNA form, the CDR3 reads TGTGCCAGCAGTTTGACAGGGAGCAATCAGCCCCAGCATTTT. This translates into CASSLTGSNQPQHF.

This chain connects TRBV29-1 to TRBJ1-1, with D possibly being TRBD1 (5 bases). Germline CDR1 SQVTM, CDR2 ANQGSEA. The V end lost 6 bases, the J end lost 3 bases, and 14 bases lay between the germline ends. The CDR3 is 13 residues long. CDR3 loop: CSVKQASYTEAFF. DNA of the CDR3: TGCAGCGTGAAACAGGCTTCATACACTGAAGCTTTCTTT.

This rearrangement joins TRBV28 to TRBJ1-4; D ambiguous. Germline CDR1 reads MDHEN; CDR2 reads SYDVKM. The CDR3 spans 12 residues. V shed 4 bases and J shed 5 bases, with 5 bases lying between them. The CDR3 region has the DNA TGTGCCAGCAGTTCAGAGAATGAAAAACTGTTTTTT. It yields the protein CASSSENEKLFF. Filled out from reference TRBV28 and TRBJ1-4, the complete variable domain reads DVKVTQSSRYLVKRTGEKVFLECVQDMDHENMFWYRQDPGLGLRLIYFSYDVKMKEKGDIPEGYSVSREKKERFSLILESASTNQTSMYLCASSSENEKLFFGSGTQLSVL.

V usage is TRBV9 and J usage is TRBJ2-3; 15 bases align to TRBD2. The CDR3 sequence is 17 residues long. Per germline, CDR1 SGDLS and CDR2 YYNGEE. The trim removed 0 bases at V and 7 bases at J, leaving 6 bases unmatched. CDR3 sequence reads: CASSVGGLAGGPNTQYF. The CDR3 DNA is TGTGCCAGCAGCGTAGGTGGACTAGCGGGAGGGCCGAATACGCAGTATTTT.

V is TRBV5-5 and J is TRBJ2-2; 13 nucleotides line up with TRBD2. Germline-derived CDR1 and CDR2 are SGHKS and YYEKEE (reference sequence). Trimming at V came to 4 bases and at J to 6 bases, leaving 9 bases not matched to a gene. The CDR3 loop spans 17 amino acids. CDR3: CASSPTSGGIGAGELFF. In DNA form, the CDR3 reads TGTGCCAGCAGCCCGACTAGCGGGGGGATAGGCGCCGGGGAGCTGTTTTTT.

This clone came up once. The chain links TRBV3-1 (or the pseudogene TRBV3-2) to TRBJ2-1; possibly TRBD2 for D (7 bases). The length of the CDR3 is 18 residues. Germline CDR1 and CDR2: LGHDT and YNNKEL (reference sequence). Trimming removed 0 bases at V and 0 bases at J, with 15 bases between. The CDR3 loop reads CASSQDSGGRGSYNEQFF. Written as DNA, the CDR3 is TGTGCCAGCAGCCAAGACTCGGGGGGCCGGGGCTCCTACAATGAGCAGTTCTTC.

The CDR3 region is CASRNRDGGTEAFF. CDR3 DNA sequence: TGTGCCAGCAGGAATAGGGACGGGGGCACTGAAGCTTTCTTT. The rearrangement links TRBV25-1 to TRBJ1-1; a weak D match, TRBD1 (5 bases). Germline CDR1 MGHDK, CDR2 SYGVNS. Trimming left V 6 bases short and J 4 bases short, with 15 bases between. The length of the CDR3 is 14 residues.

The chain joins TRBV15 to TRBJ2-3, with 9 bases that match TRBD1. V dropped 5 bases and J dropped 0; count of bases not matched to a gene: 6. The CDR3 extends over 16 amino acids. The germline gives CDR1 LNHNV, CDR2 YYDKDF (reference sequence). CDR3 region: CATSAGQGSSTDTQYF. The CDR3 DNA reads TGTGCCACCAGCGCCGGACAGGGGTCTAGCACAGATACGCAGTATTTT. Full variable domain (remainder filled in from reference TRBV15 and TRBJ2-3): DAMVIQNPRYQVTQFGKPVTLSCSQTLNHNVMYWYQQKSSQAPKLLFHYYDKDFNNEADTPDNFQSRRPNTSFCFLDIRSPGLGDTAMYLCATSAGQGSSTDTQYFGPGTRLTVL.

The CDR3 here is CASNPGRDGNTGELFF. The CDR3 bases are TGTGCCAGTAACCCCGGTCGGGACGGGAACACCGGGGAGCTGTTTTTT. The chain carries TRBV19 and TRBJ2-2; perhaps D is TRBD1 or TRBD2 (5 bases each). CDR3 size: 16 residues. Trimming left V 7 bases short and J 1 base short, with 16 bases between. CDR1 and CDR2 from the germline V gene are LNHDA and SQIVND (reference sequence).

CDR3 nucleotides: TGTGCCAGCAGTTTCTTGTGGGGGGTGGGGACCTATGAGCAGTTCTTC. Protein: CASSFLWGVGTYEQFF. V usage is TRBV28 and J usage is TRBJ2-1; TRBD2 might be the D (6 bases). Per germline, CDR1 MDHEN and CDR2 SYDVKM. V lost 3 bases, J lost 8 bases, and 20 bases lay in between. This CDR3 region has 16 residues.

The chain uses TRBV30 and TRBJ1-5; D unresolved. V lost 1 base to trimming and J lost 0 bases, with 7 bases between them. Germline-derived CDR1 and CDR2 are GTSNPN and SVGIG (reference sequence). The CDR3 contains 14 residues. Here the CDR3 DNA reads TGTGCCTGGAGTGGTTGGGATAGCAATCAGCCCCAGCATTTT. Protein: CAWSGWDSNQPQHF.

V is TRBV7-9 and J is TRBJ2-3; the D gene could be TRBD1 or TRBD2 (6 bases each). The CDR3 is 15 residues long. Germline V CDR1 and CDR2: SEHNR, FQNEAQ (reference sequence). V lost 2 bases and J lost 1, with 10 bases in between. The CDR3 nucleotides read TGTGCCAGCAGCTTAAGGGGGGTGGGCACAGATACGCAGTATTTT. Translation: CASSLRGVGTDTQYF.